The TCR beta chain under discussion was sequenced for a study of OX40 agonist ivuxolimab in advanced cancers. Looking at the study overall: Ivuxolimab was a fully human IgG2 agonistic monoclonal antibody targeting the costimulatory receptor OX40 (CD134). The point of sequencing TCRbeta in the periphery was to test whether ivuxolimab changed TCR sequence diversity and drove clonal T-cell expansion. Prior anti-PD-1, anti-PD-L1 or anti-CTLA-4 therapy was permitted, and checkpoint inhibitors had been received by roughly two fifths of dose-escalation patients. Three dose-escalation patients achieved partial responses, one with hepatocellular carcinoma and two with cutaneous melanoma. The paper reports the monotherapy dose-escalation portion (N of about 54 patients) of the phase I ivuxolimab trial. Intravenous ivuxolimab was administered to patients every 2 weeks at six dose levels: 0.01, 0.1, 0.3, 1.5, 3 and 10 mg/kg. In the dose-escalation cohort, 65% to 85% of patients were male, and the mean age was around 65 years with a range of about 20 to 80. Of the roughly 51 dose-escalation patients, hepatocellular carcinoma was present in roughly 19, melanoma in approximately 15, renal cell carcinoma in 9 and head and neck cancer in 9. General findings and caveats noted by the study authors: Antigen specificity was not determined for the clonally expanded peripheral T cells. After ivuxolimab, expanded clones were on average more numerous among CD8+ T cells than among CD4+ T cells. Clonal expansion of both CD4+ and CD8+ blood T cells was observed from baseline to week 6 at doses 0.1 to 3.0 mg/kg. Partial responders in the 0.1-3.0 mg/kg groups had among the lowest normalized peripheral clonal expansion, especially among CD8+ T cells. Low levels of normalized T-cell clonal expansion were also seen in some nonresponding patients.

For sequencing of the TCRbeta CDR3 region, genomic DNA was extracted from the sorted cells. The immunoSEQ Assay was used for sequencing of TCRbeta CDR3 regions. This immuneACCESS table, as held by TCRdb, lists in-frame sequences with V and J called but not all clones. Of the missing ones, under half trace to an unresolved V gene in checked studies; the others have no known cause. In all, the sample holds 55,000 to 65,000 clones, and about 86% of those were seen once. The ten largest clonotypes hold roughly 1.9% of the sample. Its CDR3 holds 14 amino acids, cysteine through phenylalanine. Just CDR3 DNA is preserved here, 42 bases in frame from base 1. The germline V gene (reference sequence) specifies MNHEY as CDR1 and SMNVEV as CDR2. Relative to germline, V is missing 3 bases and J is missing 5 bases, with 5 bases of the junction outside any gene match. The trial excluded patients who had a history of autoimmune disease or were on systemic immunosuppression. In every dose cohort, peripheral blood was drawn for TCR sequencing at baseline, cycle 4 day 1, and cycle 7 day 1. Samples came from an open-label, multicenter, first-in-human phase I dose-escalation trial of ivuxolimab. Adults with locally advanced or metastatic head and neck squamous cell, hepatocellular, melanoma or renal cell carcinoma were enrolled in the trial. CD4+ and CD8+ T cells were sorted separately from peripheral blood before TCR sequencing.

Worth noting for this clone: No cognate antigen has been identified for it. Within one base of it there is no much larger clone, and no base qualities were kept.

The chain uses TRBV27 and TRBJ2-5; the junction holds 8 bases that match TRBD1. This clonotype was sampled from an adult with an advanced solid tumor such as melanoma, head and neck, liver or kidney cancer. This material consisted of CD4+ or CD8+ T cells sorted from blood, taken in a trial of the OX40 agonist ivuxolimab. The base sequence is TGTGCCAGCAGTTTGGACAGGGACCGGGAGACCCAGTACTTC. This translates into CASSLDRDRETQYF.